What follows is one T cell receptor (beta chain) and its context. Measured with immunoSEQ multiplex PCR; TCRdb has only the in-frame clones, and not every one. The table shows 30,000 to 40,000 clones, with about 97% occurring only once. The data are from a study of T cells in tuberculosis. Study as a whole: IGRA-negative adolescents, IGRA-positive adolescents with latent tuberculosis and adults with active tuberculosis formed this South African cohort.

CDR1 GTSNPN and CDR2 SVGIG come from the germline V gene (reference sequence). Unmatched junction bases numbered 5, after V lost 3 bases and J lost 3 bases. The CDR3 spans 13 residues. Sample: PBMCs. This clonotype was sampled from a donor aged 10-30 years with latent tuberculosis or without tuberculosis infection. The chain recombines TRBV30 with TRBJ2-7; TRBD1 matches 7 bases. CDR3 in amino acids: CAWSRGMNYEQYF. CDR3 in DNA: TGTGCCTGGAGCAGGGGGATGAACTACGAGCAGTACTTC.